This entry lists 32 T cell receptor beta chains sequenced from one sample in a study of cytomegalovirus exposure and HLA in healthy donors. Vbeta (60) and Jbeta (13) primers were used in the PCR. Sequencing used immunoSEQ multiplex PCR; TCRdb keeps in-frame clones, though not all of them. The repertoire table contains some 110,000 clones. Input material: PBMCs. The source is a middle-aged man in good health and CMV-seropositive.

The chain uses TRBV4-1 and TRBJ1-6; tentative D call: TRBD1 (5 bases). There are 15 residues in the CDR3. CDR1 and CDR2 (germline): MGHRA, YSYEKL. Between the trimmed V and J ends, which lost 1 base and 4 bases, there was a span of 8 bases. The CDR3 loop is CASSQVGGYNSPLHF. For the CDR3, the DNA is TGCGCCAGCAGCCAAGTGGGGGGTTATAATTCACCCCTCCACTTT.

The chain has TRBV6-4 and TRBJ2-2; 11 bases map to TRBD2. Germline CDR1 is MRHNA and CDR2 is SNTAGT. V was clipped by 6 bases and J by 4 bases; unmatched bases: 7. The length of the CDR3 is 16 residues. In nucleotides, the CDR3 is TGTGCCAGCAGCGAAATAGCGGGAGGGAGCACCGGGGAGCTGTTTTTT. It specifies CASSEIAGGSTGELFF.

The rearrangement links TRBV5-6 to TRBJ2-7; 9 nucleotides match TRBD1. The V and J ends lost 2 bases and 3 bases, in that order; junction bases with no gene match: 3. Germline-derived CDR1 and CDR2 are SGHDT and YYEEEE. The length of the CDR3 is 14 residues. The CDR3 region is CASSFGTGHYEQYF. The CDR3 DNA reads as TGTGCCAGCAGCTTCGGGACAGGGCACTACGAGCAGTACTTC.

The chain employs TRBV4-1 and TRBJ1-4; 7 bases are shared with TRBD1. The CDR3 spans 18 residues. Germline V gives CDR1 MGHRA, CDR2 YSYEKL. Trimming cost V 2 bases and J 0 bases; bases outside gene matches: 9. This CDR3 reads CASSQSRDRATTNEKLFF. CDR3 sequence (DNA): TGCGCCAGCAGCCAATCCCGGGACAGAGCCACAACTAATGAAAAACTGTTTTTT.

The rearrangement uses TRBV5-6 and TRBJ2-2, with TRBD1 as a possible D gene (5 bases). V was cut by 0 bases and J by 5 bases, with 11 bases left in between. Germline CDR1 is SGHDT and CDR2 is YYEEEE. This CDR3 contains 15 residues. Here the CDR3 reads CASSLAQGGTGELFF. CDR3 DNA sequence: TGTGCCAGCAGCTTGGCGCAGGGTGGTACCGGGGAGCTGTTTTTT. The full variable domain, its missing parts supplied by reference TRBV5-6 and TRBJ2-2, is DAGVTQSPTHLIKTRGQQVTLRCSPKSGHDTVSWYQQALGQGPQFIFQYYEEEERQRGNFPDRFSGHQFPNYSSELNVNALLLGDSALYLCASSLAQGGTGELFFGEGSRLTVL.

The chain's CDR3 is CASSEQESTYEQYF. DNA of the CDR3: TGTGCCAGCAGTGAGCAGGAATCTACCTACGAGCAGTACTTC. This chain joins TRBV2 and TRBJ2-7; no clear D gene. V was pared by 3 bases and J by 2 bases, with 11 bases between. CDR3 length: 14 amino acids. The germline V gene encodes CDR1 SNHLY and CDR2 FYNNEI. The variable domain in full, with the rest retrieved from reference TRBV2 and TRBJ2-7, is EPEVTQTPSHQVTQMGQEVILRCVPISNHLYFYWYRQILGQKVEFLVSFYNNEISEKSEIFDDQFSVERPDGSNFTLKIRSTKLEDSAMYFCASSEQESTYEQYFGPGTRLTVT.

CDR3 loop: CASSLTTSGSYNEQFF. The CDR3, as DNA: TGTGCCAGCAGCTTAACGACTAGCGGGTCGTACAATGAGCAGTTCTTC. V gene TRBV7-3 combines with J gene TRBJ2-1; 10 bases fit TRBD2. Germline V gene sequence: CDR1 SGHTA, CDR2 FQGTGA. J lost 4 bases, V lost 0 bases, and 3 bases had no gene match. This CDR3 comprises 16 residues.

CDR3 sequence reads: CASSWGVMSDYEQYF. Here the CDR3 DNA reads TGCGCCAGCAGCTGGGGGGTTATGTCTGACTACGAGCAGTACTTC. The gene calls are TRBV5-1 and TRBJ2-7; D perhaps matches TRBD2 (6 bases). The CDR3 runs 15 residues. In germline, CDR1 is SGHRS, CDR2 YFSETQ. V lost 3 bases and J 3 bases, leaving 16 bases between the germline ends. Supplemented by reference TRBV5-1 and TRBJ2-7, the full variable domain reads KAGVTQTPRYLIKTRGQQVTLSCSPISGHRSVSWYQQTPGQGLQFLFEYFSETQRNKGNFPGRFSGRQFSNSRSEMNVSTLELGDSALYLCASSWGVMSDYEQYFGPGTRLTVT.

The chain uses TRBV19 and TRBJ2-5, with 9 bases fitting TRBD1. The CDR3 length is 14 residues. The V gene end was trimmed by 5 bases and the J gene end by 5 bases; junction bases not matched to a gene: 6. Germline-derived CDR1 and CDR2 are LNHDA and SQIVND (reference sequence). The CDR3 spells CASSLQGARETQYF. The CDR3 nucleotides are TGTGCCAGTAGTCTACAGGGGGCGAGGGAGACCCAGTACTTC.

The chain has TRBV2 and TRBJ2-3; 11 bases fit TRBD2. The ends lost 4 bases at V and 2 bases at J; junction bases unmatched: 5. The length of the CDR3 is 16 residues. The germline gives CDR1 SNHLY, CDR2 FYNNEI. The CDR3 region has the DNA TGTGCCAGCAGTGTTACTAGCGGGAGAGACACAGATACGCAGTATTTT. It codes for CASSVTSGRDTDTQYF. The entire variable domain, with the rest obtained from reference TRBV2 and TRBJ2-3, is as follows: EPEVTQTPSHQVTQMGQEVILRCVPISNHLYFYWYRQILGQKVEFLVSFYNNEISEKSEIFDDQFSVERPDGSNFTLKIRSTKLEDSAMYFCASSVTSGRDTDTQYFGPGTRLTVL.

The chain has TRBV19 and TRBJ1-2, with 7 nucleotides matching TRBD1. V was pared by 6 bases and J by 4 bases, with 5 bases of the junction left unmatched. CDR3 size: 13 residues. Germline values: CDR1 LNHDA, CDR2 SQIVND (reference sequence). The CDR3 nucleotides are TGTGCCAGTAGGGAGGGGGCCTCCTATGGCTACACCTTC. Protein product: CASREGASYGYTF. Complete variable domain (other parts from reference TRBV19 and TRBJ1-2): DGGITQSPKYLFRKEGQNVTLSCEQNLNHDAMYWYRQDPGQGLRLIYYSQIVNDFQKGDIAEGYSVSREKKESFPLTVTSAQKNPTAFYLCASREGASYGYTFGSGTRLTVV.

V and J are TRBV4-3 and TRBJ2-5; 7 bases line up with TRBD2. CDR1 is LGHNA and CDR2 is YSLEER in the germline V gene. The CDR3 contains 15 residues. The trim removed 4 bases at V and 5 bases at J, leaving 10 bases unmatched. This CDR3 is CASSPSAGDWETQYF. The CDR3 DNA is TGCGCCAGCAGCCCTTCGGCGGGAGATTGGGAGACCCAGTACTTC.

V gene TRBV9 combines with J gene TRBJ2-7, with 8 bases that match TRBD1. Germline V gene data show CDR1 as SGDLS and CDR2 as YYNGEE. CDR3 length: 15 residues. J gave up 7 bases and V 0 bases, and 9 bases lay outside the gene matches. The CDR3 here is CASSVDGTGISEQYF. The CDR3 coding sequence is TGTGCCAGCAGCGTAGATGGGACAGGCATCTCGGAGCAGTACTTC.

V and J are TRBV2 and TRBJ2-7; D gene ambiguous. Germline CDR1 reads SNHLY; CDR2 reads FYNNEI. This CDR3 spans 13 amino acids. V was clipped by 1 base and J by 3 bases, with 7 bases between them. CDR3 DNA: TGTGCCAGCAGTGAAGGATTCAGCTACGAGCAGTACTTC. Its protein product is CASSEGFSYEQYF.

The chain employs TRBV7-6 and TRBJ2-7; D is possibly TRBD1 (6 bases). Germline V gene lookup returns CDR1 SGHVS and CDR2 FNYEAQ. V gave up 3 bases and J gave up 3 bases, with 9 bases separating them. The CDR3 length is 13 residues. Here the CDR3 reads CASSFRTDYEQYF. The CDR3 bases are TGTGCCAGCAGCTTTCGGACAGACTACGAGCAGTACTTC.

The chain links TRBV5-6 to TRBJ2-5; D is possibly TRBD2 (5 bases). Trimming cost V 7 bases and J 5 bases, with 24 bases left between them. The CDR3 covers 16 residues. Looked up from germline, CDR1 is SGHDT and CDR2 is YYEEEE. CDR3 bases: TGTGCCAGCCTCCGCCACAAAAGGGAGATTTCGGAGACCCAGTACTTC. Amino acids: CASLRHKREISETQYF.

The rearrangement joins TRBV9 to TRBJ2-1, with a tentative D call TRBD2 (5 bases). Germline V gives CDR1 SGDLS, CDR2 YYNGEE. The CDR3 loop spans 13 amino acids. Trimming stripped 4 bases from V and 9 bases from J, with 14 bases between. The CDR3 here is CASSTILGGEQFF. The CDR3 bases are TGTGCCAGCAGCACGATACTAGGAGGTGAGCAGTTCTTC.

The chain uses TRBV5-1 and TRBJ2-1; D unclear. Trimming removed 2 bases from V and 9 bases from J, with 18 bases in between. The CDR3 totals 15 residues. The germline V gene encodes CDR1 SGHRS and CDR2 YFSETQ. CDR3: CASSLIPRGPGEQFF. CDR3 nucleotide sequence: TGCGCCAGCAGCTTAATACCCAGAGGTCCTGGTGAGCAGTTCTTC.

CDR3 loop: CASSLGAGGAETQYF. DNA for the CDR3: TGTGCCAGCAGCTTAGGAGCGGGAGGTGCAGAGACCCAGTACTTC. The J gene is TRBJ2-5, the V gene TRBV7-9; 9 bases agree with TRBD2. This CDR3 spans 15 amino acids. With 1 base clipped from V and 4 bases from J, the junction kept 4 bases outside the gene matches. CDR1 and CDR2 from the germline V gene are SEHNR and FQNEAQ (reference sequence).

The V gene is TRBV28, the J gene TRBJ2-7; D perhaps matches TRBD2 (5 bases). This CDR3 spans 12 amino acids. Germline V gene data show CDR1 as MDHEN and CDR2 as SYDVKM. Deletions cut 7 bases from V and 0 bases from J, with 7 bases between. This CDR3 is CASTGSSYEQYF. In DNA form, the CDR3 reads TGTGCCAGCACGGGGTCCTCCTACGAGCAGTACTTC.

The J gene is TRBJ2-2, the V gene TRBV7-2; TRBD1 aligns across 7 bases. Trimming removed 2 bases from V and 6 bases from J; junction bases left unmatched: 12. Germline V gives CDR1 SGHTA, CDR2 FQGNSA. The CDR3 contains 17 residues. The CDR3 region is CASSLLGQGVPSGELFF. In DNA form, the CDR3 reads TGTGCCAGCAGCTTATTAGGGCAGGGGGTCCCCTCCGGGGAGCTGTTTTTT.

The chain recombines TRBV19 with TRBJ2-1, with unresolved D. The germline gives CDR1 LNHDA, CDR2 SQIVND (reference sequence). This CDR3 is 15 amino acids long. V was trimmed by 4 bases and J by 5 bases, leaving 15 bases between them. As DNA, the CDR3 is TGTGCCAGTAGTAGGGTTGGGCCCCTTAACAATGAGCAGTTCTTC. It is translated as CASSRVGPLNNEQFF.

V and J are TRBV28 and TRBJ2-2; D perhaps matches TRBD2 (6 bases). The V end lost 6 bases, the J end lost 6 bases, and 17 bases lay between the germline ends. From germline, CDR1 is MDHEN and CDR2 SYDVKM. This CDR3 has 15 residues. The CDR3 sequence: CASSHQEGTAGELFF. The CDR3 bases are TGTGCCAGCAGCCATCAGGAGGGGACGGCCGGGGAGCTGTTTTTT. The entire variable domain, with the rest obtained from reference TRBV28 and TRBJ2-2, is as follows: DVKVTQSSRYLVKRTGEKVFLECVQDMDHENMFWYRQDPGLGLRLIYFSYDVKMKEKGDIPEGYSVSREKKERFSLILESASTNQTSMYLCASSHQEGTAGELFFGEGSRLTVL.

DNA of the CDR3: TGTGCCAGCTACAGGCTCAGGAACACTGAAGCTTTCTTT. Translation gives CASYRLRNTEAFF. The V gene is TRBV6-6, the J gene TRBJ1-1; D might be TRBD1 (5 bases). Germline values: CDR1 MNHNY, CDR2 SVGAGI (reference sequence). The CDR3 has 13 amino acids. Trimming took 8 bases from V and 1 from J, leaving 11 bases between them.

The J gene is TRBJ2-7, the V gene TRBV4-2, with 10 bases aligning to TRBD2. Germline V gives CDR1 LGHNA, CDR2 YNFKEQ. Trimming took 3 bases from V and 6 from J; bases not matched to a gene: 8. The CDR3 sequence is 15 residues long. CDR3 nucleotide sequence: TGTGCCAGCAGCCATCCTGGTACTAGCGGGACCGAGCAGTACTTC. Protein: CASSHPGTSGTEQYF.

The CDR3 DNA reads as TGTGCCAGCAGCTTACGGGGGACTGAAGCTTTCTTT. It is translated as CASSLRGTEAFF. The chain employs TRBV11-2 and TRBJ1-1; D possibly corresponds to TRBD1 (5 bases). Looked up from germline, CDR1 is SGHAT and CDR2 is FQNNGV. The germline V and J ends were trimmed by 2 bases and 5 bases, with 6 bases remaining between them. The CDR3 totals 12 residues.

This chain connects TRBV28 to TRBJ2-5, with TRBD1 as a possible D gene (7 bases). The CDR3 is made up of 15 amino acids. CDR1 MDHEN and CDR2 SYDVKM come from the germline V gene. Deletions cut 5 bases from V and 4 bases from J, with 17 bases between. The CDR3 is CASSGQGGGRETQYF. For the CDR3, the DNA is TGTGCCAGCAGTGGTCAGGGGGGAGGACGAGAGACCCAGTACTTC.

The chain links TRBV6-6 to TRBJ1-2, with 8 nucleotides matching TRBD1. This CDR3 is built from 15 residues. The ends lost 6 bases at V and 4 bases at J; junction bases unmatched: 10. CDR1 MNHNY and CDR2 SVGAGI come from the germline V gene (reference sequence). For the CDR3, the DNA is TGTGCCAGCAGGTCTTCCGGGACAGGCGCCTATGGCTACACCTTC. The encoded protein is CASRSSGTGAYGYTF.

The CDR3 loop reads CASSLTSGTYEQYF. In nucleotides, the CDR3 is TGTGCCAGCAGTTTGACTAGCGGGACCTACGAGCAGTACTTC. This sequence joins TRBV28 and TRBJ2-7, with TRBD2 identical over 11 bases. Germline V CDR1 and CDR2: MDHEN, SYDVKM. The J segment lost 2 bases and the V segment lost 3 bases, leaving 0 bases of the junction unmatched. CDR3 size: 14 residues.

This chain connects TRBV9 to TRBJ2-2; 8 bases line up with TRBD1. Germline CDR1 is SGDLS and CDR2 is YYNGEE. Unmatched junction bases numbered 13, after V lost 7 bases and J lost 5 bases. The CDR3 has 16 amino acids. The CDR3 protein is CASDTFGQGETGELFF. The CDR3, as DNA: TGTGCCAGCGACACTTTTGGACAGGGAGAGACCGGGGAGCTGTTTTTT. Drawing the rest from reference TRBV9 and TRBJ2-2, the complete variable domain is DSGVTQTPKHLITATGQRVTLRCSPRSGDLSVYWYQQSLDQGLQFLIQYYNGEERAKGNILERFSAQQFPDLHSELNLSSLELGDSALYFCASDTFGQGETGELFFGEGSRLTVL.

The J gene is TRBJ2-7, the V gene TRBV11-2; 7 bases agree with TRBD2. Unmatched junction bases numbered 5, after V lost 6 bases and J lost 6 bases. Germline lookup yields CDR1 SGHAT and CDR2 FQNNGV. The CDR3 runs 12 residues. The CDR3 bases are TGTGCCAGCAGGGGGACTATTCCCGAGCAGTACTTC. Translated, it gives CASRGTIPEQYF.

The V and J genes are TRBV28 and TRBJ1-5, with 7 bases that match TRBD1. With 3 bases clipped from V and 3 bases from J, the junction kept 8 bases outside the gene matches. Germline CDR1 reads MDHEN; CDR2 reads SYDVKM. This CDR3 has 16 amino acids. The CDR3 spells CASSFPRRGHNQPQHF. The CDR3 DNA sequence: TGTGCCAGCAGTTTTCCGCGGAGGGGGCACAATCAGCCCCAGCATTTT. Looking up the rest from reference TRBV28 and TRBJ1-5 gives the full variable domain: DVKVTQSSRYLVKRTGEKVFLECVQDMDHENMFWYRQDPGLGLRLIYFSYDVKMKEKGDIPEGYSVSREKKERFSLILESASTNQTSMYLCASSFPRRGHNQPQHFGDGTRLSIL.